Listed below are T cell receptor beta chains from one sample, sequenced in a study of cytomegalovirus exposure and HLA in healthy donors. Libraries were prepared by immunoSEQ multiplex PCR; TCRdb keeps only in-frame clonotypes and omits some of them. Here the sample spans over 130,000 clones, approximately 88% being singletons. Sequenced sample: PBMCs. The source is a woman aged 40 to 50 in good health and CMV-seronegative. Each CDR3 is given with its conserved first and last residue. A clone size is listed for some rows: how often the clone was seen (once, few, many), or a class if it is expanded.

CDR3 protein: CASSPNRDQPQHF
V gene: TRBV18
clone size: NA

CDR3 protein: CASSLDSGRAGETQYF
V gene: TRBV5-4
clone size: NA

CDR3 protein: CASSRWTGGNQPQHF
V gene: TRBV13
clone size: NA

CDR3 protein: CASSPSPSGIGNEQFF
V gene: TRBV5-1
clone size: NA

CDR3 protein: CASRRTASGANVLTF
V gene: TRBV5-8
clone size: NA

CDR3 protein: CASSKVGTGDDTEAFF
V gene: TRBV21-1
clone size: NA

CDR3 protein: CASSTLGGGTDTQYF
V gene: TRBV27
clone size: NA

CDR3 protein: CASSGRDSSYEQYF
V gene: TRBV7-2
clone size: once

CDR3 protein: CASSPSPGSYNEQFF
V gene: TRBV18
clone size: NA

CDR3 protein: CASSSTLAGETQYF
V gene: TRBV5-4
clone size: NA

CDR3 protein: CASSLYGSGKNIQYF
V gene: TRBV27
clone size: NA

CDR3 protein: CAWKTSGASWMQYF
V gene: TRBV30
clone size: NA

CDR3 protein: CASSLGTALTYEQYF
V gene: TRBV6-1
clone size: NA

CDR3 protein: CSSSSTSGKVDEQFF
V gene: TRBV7-9
clone size: NA

CDR3 protein: CSVDTGSGEKLFF
V gene: TRBV29-1
clone size: once

CDR3 protein: CASSTFSYSYEQYF
V gene: TRBV28
clone size: NA

CDR3 protein: CASSLGREKDTGELFF
V gene: TRBV11-3
clone size: NA

CDR3 protein: CASSVIPGQGAREQFF
V gene: TRBV6-4
clone size: NA

CDR3 protein: CASSLAPSTNEQFF
V gene: TRBV5-4
clone size: few

CDR3 protein: CASSLGSSSYEQYF
V gene: TRBV7-9
clone size: NA

CDR3 protein: CASSGHKSTYEQYF
V gene: TRBV6-1
clone size: NA

CDR3 protein: CASSETGSTDTQYF
V gene: TRBV9
clone size: NA

CDR3 protein: CASSLTQGLTEAFF
V gene: TRBV7-9
clone size: NA

CDR3 protein: CASSLLGGGDTQYF
V gene: TRBV7-9
clone size: NA

CDR3 protein: CAGGEVYSNQPQHF
V gene: TRBV28
clone size: NA

CDR3 protein: CASSQASGDTGELFF
V gene: TRBV4-1
clone size: NA

CDR3 protein: CASGGNEQFF
V gene: TRBV6-5
clone size: NA

CDR3 protein: CASSLVKLDAYNEQFF
V gene: TRBV7-2
clone size: NA

CDR3 protein: CASKPLKQGMNTEAFF
V gene: TRBV28
clone size: once

CDR3 protein: CASSSRGLGTQYF
V gene: TRBV4-1
clone size: NA

CDR3 protein: CATKYRGGGSTDTQYF
V gene: TRBV19
clone size: NA

CDR3 protein: CASMRGRLPLGYQETQYF
V gene: TRBV27
clone size: NA

CDR3 protein: CAIGTSAYEQYF
V gene: TRBV2
clone size: NA